Listed below are T cell receptor beta chains from one sample, sequenced in a study of blood T cell repertoires in COVID-19. The method was immunoSEQ multiplex PCR; TCRdb's version includes in-frame clones alone and lacks a portion of them. Of about 200,000 clones listed, roughly 88% were seen once; the top ten hold roughly a tenth. The specimen was peripheral blood. The receptors derive from a man aged 50-60 years with active or convalescent COVID-19. Both conserved end residues are part of each CDR3. The D gene is left open where the match is weak. Only some rows state a clone size, as once, few, many or a class for expanded clones.

v_call,j_call,clone_size,d_call,cdr3_aa,cdr3_nt
TRBV27,TRBJ1-2,NA,NA,CASSLSLFSGSNYGYTF,TGTGCCAGCAGTTTGTCACTCTTCTCCGGGTCTAACTATGGCTACACCTTC
TRBV18,TRBJ2-3,NA,NA,CASWPGATDTQYF,TGTGCCAGCTGGCCAGGGGCCACAGATACGCAGTATTTT
TRBV18,TRBJ2-2,NA,NA,CASSPTAEGSTGELFF,TGTGCCAGCTCACCAACAGCGGAAGGATCCACCGGGGAGCTGTTTTTT
TRBV29-1,TRBJ1-1,NA,TRBD1,CSVSPPGGGVTEAFF,TGCAGCGTGTCCCCCCCAGGGGGCGGGGTCACTGAAGCTTTCTTT
TRBV19,TRBJ2-7,NA,NA,CASSMRVDNRNEQYF,TGTGCCAGTAGTATGAGGGTCGACAATCGCAACGAGCAGTACTTC
TRBV20-1,TRBJ1-6,NA,NA,CSASLRTYNSPLHF,TGCAGTGCTAGTTTACGGACATATAATTCACCCCTCCACTTT
TRBV27,TRBJ1-4,NA,TRBD1,CASSLLAGGYEKLFF,TGTGCCAGCAGTTTATTGGCAGGGGGGTATGAAAAACTGTTTTTT
TRBV7-9,TRBJ1-1,once,TRBD1,CASSSTPGQLLNTEAFF,TGTGCCAGCAGCTCGACCCCGGGACAGCTATTGAACACTGAAGCTTTCTTT
TRBV5-1,TRBJ1-2,once,NA,CASSTKTGYGYTF,TGCGCCAGCAGCACGAAGACAGGCTATGGCTACACCTTC
TRBV10-2,TRBJ1-5,NA,NA,CASSEQDSNQPQHF,TGCGCCAGCAGTGAACAGGATAGCAATCAGCCCCAGCATTTT
TRBV2,TRBJ1-4,NA,NA,CASSPQGQGKLFF,TGTGCCAGCAGTCCCCAGGGGCAAGGAAAACTGTTTTTT